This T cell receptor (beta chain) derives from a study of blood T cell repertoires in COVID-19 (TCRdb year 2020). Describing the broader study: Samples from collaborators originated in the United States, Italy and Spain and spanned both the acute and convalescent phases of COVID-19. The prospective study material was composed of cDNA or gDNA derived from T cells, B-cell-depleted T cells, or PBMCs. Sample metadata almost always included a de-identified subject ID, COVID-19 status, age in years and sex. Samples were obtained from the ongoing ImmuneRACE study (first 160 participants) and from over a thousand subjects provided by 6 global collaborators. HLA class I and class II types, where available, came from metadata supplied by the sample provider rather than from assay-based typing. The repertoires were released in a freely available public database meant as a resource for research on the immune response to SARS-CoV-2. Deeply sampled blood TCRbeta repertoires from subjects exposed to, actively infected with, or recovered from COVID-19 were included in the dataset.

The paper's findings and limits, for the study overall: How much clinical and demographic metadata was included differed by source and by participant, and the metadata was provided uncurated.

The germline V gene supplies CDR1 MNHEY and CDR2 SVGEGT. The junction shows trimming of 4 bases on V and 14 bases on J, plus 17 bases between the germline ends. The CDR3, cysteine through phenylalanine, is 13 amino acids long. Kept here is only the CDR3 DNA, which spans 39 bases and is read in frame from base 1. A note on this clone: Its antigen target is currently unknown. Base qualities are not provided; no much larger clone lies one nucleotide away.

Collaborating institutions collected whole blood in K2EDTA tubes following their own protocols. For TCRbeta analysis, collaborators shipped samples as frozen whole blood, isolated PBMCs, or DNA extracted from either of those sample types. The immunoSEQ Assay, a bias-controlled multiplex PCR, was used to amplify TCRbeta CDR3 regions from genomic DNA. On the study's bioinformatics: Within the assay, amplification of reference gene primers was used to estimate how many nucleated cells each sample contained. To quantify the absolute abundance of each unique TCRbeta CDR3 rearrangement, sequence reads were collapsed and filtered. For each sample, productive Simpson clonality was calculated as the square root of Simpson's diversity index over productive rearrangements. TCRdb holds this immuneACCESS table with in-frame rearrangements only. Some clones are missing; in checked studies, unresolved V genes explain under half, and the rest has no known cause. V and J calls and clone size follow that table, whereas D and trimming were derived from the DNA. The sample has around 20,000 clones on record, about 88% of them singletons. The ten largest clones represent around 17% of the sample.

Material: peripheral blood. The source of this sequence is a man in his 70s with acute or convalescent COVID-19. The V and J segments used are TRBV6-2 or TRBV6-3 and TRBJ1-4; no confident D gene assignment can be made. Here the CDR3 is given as CASSWASLERLFF. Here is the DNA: TGTGCCAGCAGTTGGGCATCTTTGGAACGCCTGTTTTTT.